These 25 T cell receptor beta chains were sequenced from one sample in a study of shared clonotypes between healthy human individuals. Sequencing was performed with immunoSEQ multiplex PCR; in TCRdb, only in-frame clones are kept and a portion is missing. This table holds some 240,000 clones, over 60% found once. The sample taken for sequencing was memory CD4+ T cells sorted from blood. Subset here: CD45RA-negative fraction. Receptors originate from a man aged 25 to 40 in good health.

This chain uses TRBV5-1 with TRBJ2-1, with 8 bases that match TRBD1. Germline assignment: CDR1 SGHRS and CDR2 YFSETQ. The CDR3 length is 14 residues. V shed 0 bases, J shed 4 bases, and the junction held 0 bases outside the gene matches. The CDR3 DNA is TGCGCCAGCAGCTTGGGACAGGGGTACAATGAGCAGTTCTTC. Translated, it gives CASSLGQGYNEQFF. The full variable domain, rest sourced from reference TRBV5-1 and TRBJ2-1, is KAGVTQTPRYLIKTRGQQVTLSCSPISGHRSVSWYQQTPGQGLQFLFEYFSETQRNKGNFPGRFSGRQFSNSRSEMNVSTLELGDSALYLCASSLGQGYNEQFFGPGTRLTVL.

The chain links TRBV25-1 to TRBJ1-4; no clear D gene. This CDR3 is built from 16 residues. From germline, CDR1 is MGHDK and CDR2 SYGVNS. Between the trimmed V and J ends, which lost 1 base and 2 bases, there was a span of 11 bases. This CDR3 is CASSESGSATNEKLFF. CDR3 nucleotide sequence: TGTGCCAGCAGTGAATCCGGGTCAGCCACTAATGAAAAACTGTTTTTT.

At least ten counts were recorded for this clone. The chain links TRBV10-2 to TRBJ2-7; 9 nucleotides agree with TRBD1. The trim removed 0 bases at V and 9 bases at J, leaving 6 bases unmatched. Germline values: CDR1 WSHSY, CDR2 SAAADI. The CDR3 consists of 14 residues. The CDR3 sequence: CASSESLWDRVQYF. In DNA, the CDR3 is TGCGCCAGCAGTGAGTCTCTTTGGGACAGGGTGCAGTACTTC.

The CDR3 coding sequence is TGTGCCACCAGCAGAGGACTAGCGGGAGTCGTTGAGACCCAGTACTTC. Translating gives CATSRGLAGVVETQYF. The chain carries TRBV15 and TRBJ2-5; 12 bases are a match to TRBD2. Germline assignment: CDR1 LNHNV and CDR2 YYDKDF (reference sequence). Trimming took 1 base from V and 5 from J; bases not matched to a gene: 5. This CDR3 is built from 16 residues.

The rearrangement joins TRBV11-2 to TRBJ2-7, with 9 bases identical to TRBD1. The germline V gene has CDR1 SGHAT and CDR2 FQNNGV. V was clipped by 5 bases and J by 3 bases; unmatched bases: 11. The CDR3 runs to 16 residues. This CDR3 is CASSRSTGGSGYEQYF. The DNA for the CDR3 is TGTGCCAGCAGCCGTAGTACAGGGGGCTCTGGCTACGAGCAGTACTTC. Supplemented by reference TRBV11-2 and TRBJ2-7, the full variable domain reads EAGVAQSPRYKIIEKRQSVAFWCNPISGHATLYWYQQILGQGPKLLIQFQNNGVVDDSQLPKDRFSAERLKGVDSTLKIQPAKLEDSAVYLCASSRSTGGSGYEQYFGPGTRLTVT.

This rearrangement joins TRBV7-9 to TRBJ2-3; D is undetermined. This CDR3 spans 16 amino acids. Trimming stripped 5 bases from V and 2 bases from J, with 17 bases between. Germline lookup yields CDR1 SEHNR and CDR2 FQNEAQ (reference sequence). CDR3 DNA: TGTGCCAGCAGCCCCACTCTCAAGGTGGTCACAGATACGCAGTATTTT. The encoded protein is CASSPTLKVVTDTQYF.

The chain couples TRBV9 to TRBJ2-7; no reliable D call. Trimming pared 3 bases from V and 7 bases from J, leaving 11 bases between. This CDR3 contains 12 residues. Looked up from germline, CDR1 is SGDLS and CDR2 is YYNGEE. CDR3 sequence reads: CASSANGREQYF. Written as DNA, the CDR3 is TGTGCCAGCAGCGCCAACGGCAGGGAGCAGTACTTC.

This clone appeared a few times. The chain joins TRBV11-2 to TRBJ2-7, with 10 nucleotides matching TRBD2. Germline assignment: CDR1 SGHAT and CDR2 FQNNGV. CDR3 length: 18 amino acids. The V segment lost 1 base and the J segment 2 bases; nucleotides outside the gene matches: 11. The CDR3 here is CASSLALSSGSSAYEQYF. The CDR3, as DNA: TGTGCCAGCAGCTTAGCCCTATCTAGCGGGAGCTCTGCCTACGAGCAGTACTTC. Complete variable domain (other parts from reference TRBV11-2 and TRBJ2-7): EAGVAQSPRYKIIEKRQSVAFWCNPISGHATLYWYQQILGQGPKLLIQFQNNGVVDDSQLPKDRFSAERLKGVDSTLKIQPAKLEDSAVYLCASSLALSSGSSAYEQYFGPGTRLTVT.

CDR3 DNA: TGTGCCAGCAGCTTAGTCCCGACAGGGGGCTTCTATGAGCAGTTCTTC. Protein sequence: CASSLVPTGGFYEQFF. This sequence joins TRBV11-2 and TRBJ2-1; 10 bases agree with TRBD1. Germline V lookup: CDR1 SGHAT, CDR2 FQNNGV. The V segment lost 1 base and the J segment 8 bases; nucleotides outside the gene matches: 8. The CDR3 extends over 16 amino acids.

The rearrangement joins TRBV27 to TRBJ2-7; tentative D call: TRBD2 (6 bases). Germline-derived CDR1 and CDR2 are MNHEY and SMNVEV (reference sequence). The CDR3 extends over 14 amino acids. V shed 3 bases and J shed 2 bases, with 11 bases lying between them. This CDR3 reads CASSFVSGPYEQYF. CDR3 bases: TGTGCCAGCAGTTTTGTCAGCGGGCCCTACGAGCAGTACTTC.

This clone has ten or more counts. The V call is TRBV9, the J call TRBJ1-3, with 10 bases lining up with TRBD1. The CDR3 spans 17 residues. V was pared by 0 bases and J by 5 bases, with 8 bases of the junction left unmatched. Germline CDR1 is SGDLS and CDR2 is YYNGEE. The CDR3 bases are TGTGCCAGCAGCGTAGATCCCGGGACAGGGGTTAGAAACACCATATATTTT. This translates into CASSVDPGTGVRNTIYF.

V is TRBV25-1 and J is TRBJ2-1; possible D gene TRBD2, 6 bases. The CDR3 totals 15 residues. Germline values: CDR1 MGHDK, CDR2 SYGVNS. V was clipped by 2 bases and J by 7 bases, with 15 bases between them. This chain's CDR3 is CASSEPRESENEQFF. The CDR3 DNA reads TGTGCCAGCAGTGAACCCCGGGAGTCCGAGAATGAGCAGTTCTTC.

The J gene is TRBJ1-3, the V gene TRBV10-3, with 8 bases fitting TRBD1. Germline V CDR1 and CDR2: ENHRY, SYGVKD. V shed 6 bases, J shed 4 bases, and the junction held 14 bases outside the gene matches. This CDR3 is 17 amino acids long. The CDR3 nucleotides read TGTGCCATCAGGTCCATAGAGGGACAGGTCGGCGGAAACACCATATATTTT. It translates to CAIRSIEGQVGGNTIYF.

The gene calls are TRBV14 and TRBJ2-7, with TRBD2 as a possible D gene (5 bases). The CDR3 is 13 residues long. V dropped 1 base and J dropped 5 bases, with 9 bases sitting between them. Germline loops: CDR1 SGHDN, CDR2 FVKESK. The CDR3 spells CASSQVSGDEQYF. CDR3 bases: TGTGCCAGCAGCCAAGTCTCCGGGGACGAGCAGTACTTC.

This clone was seen ten or more times. Other DNA sequences within the sample encode an identical CDR3. This chain connects TRBV9 to TRBJ2-6, with a possible D match to TRBD1 (7 bases). CDR3 size: 19 residues. The V and J ends lost 3 bases and 0 bases respectively, with 19 bases between them. Germline CDR1 SGDLS, CDR2 YYNGEE. The CDR3: CASSAGGSGGRSGANVLTF. CDR3 in DNA: TGTGCCAGCAGCGCAGGGGGTTCCGGGGGTCGCTCTGGGGCCAACGTCCTGACTTTC.

This chain joins TRBV19 and TRBJ2-5, with D maybe TRBD1 (6 bases). V lost 4 bases and J 7 bases, leaving 13 bases between the germline ends. The CDR3 consists of 13 residues. In germline, CDR1 is LNHDA, CDR2 SQIVND (reference sequence). DNA of the CDR3: TGTGCCAGTAGTAACCGGGACACTGCGACCCAGTACTTC. Protein: CASSNRDTATQYF.

The chain carries TRBV28 and TRBJ2-7; D could derive from TRBD1 or TRBD2 (5 bases each). The CDR3 extends over 10 amino acids. CDR1 MDHEN and CDR2 SYDVKM come from the germline V gene. The V end was cut by 6 bases, the J end by 8 bases, with 8 bases between. The CDR3 DNA sequence: TGTGCCAGCAGCCGGGGCAAGCAGTACTTC. Protein sequence: CASSRGKQYF. Together with reference TRBV28 and TRBJ2-7, the CDR3 gives the full variable domain: DVKVTQSSRYLVKRTGEKVFLECVQDMDHENMFWYRQDPGLGLRLIYFSYDVKMKEKGDIPEGYSVSREKKERFSLILESASTNQTSMYLCASSRGKQYFGPGTRLTVT.

The chain is built from TRBV4-2 and TRBJ2-1; tentative D call: TRBD2 (6 bases). The CDR3 length is 15 residues. Germline V gene data show CDR1 as LGHNA and CDR2 as YNFKEQ. V shed 1 base and J shed 6 bases, with 13 bases lying between them. CDR3 region: CASSQGTGDSNEQFF. The CDR3 DNA sequence: TGTGCCAGCAGCCAAGGGACGGGAGACTCCAATGAGCAGTTCTTC.

The rearrangement uses TRBV7-8 and TRBJ2-1; D remains unclear. CDR1 and CDR2 from the germline V gene are SGHVS and FQNEAQ. Trimming shortened V by 10 bases and J by 6 bases, and 19 bases separated the two germline ends. The CDR3 length is 14 residues. CDR3: CANRSNAGPNEQFF. For the CDR3, the DNA is TGTGCCAACAGATCCAATGCCGGCCCCAATGAGCAGTTCTTC.

This clone showed up just a few times. The V gene is TRBV10-3, the J gene TRBJ1-2, with 7 bases matching TRBD1. Germline V gives CDR1 ENHRY, CDR2 SYGVKD. With 0 bases clipped from V and 4 bases from J, the junction kept 8 bases outside the gene matches. The CDR3 length is 16 residues. The DNA for the CDR3 is TGTGCCATCAGTGAGTCCCACAGGGGTGGGAGCTATGGCTACACCTTC. Residues: CAISESHRGGSYGYTF.

The chain joins TRBV18 to TRBJ1-1; D gene unclear. The germline V gene encodes CDR1 KGHSH and CDR2 LQKENI. CDR3 length equals 16 residues. V lost 2 bases and J lost 3, with 16 bases in between. The CDR3 region has the DNA TGTGCCAGCTCACCAACTTCAGTCCCTGTGGACACTGAAGCTTTCTTT. Translation: CASSPTSVPVDTEAFF. Together with reference TRBV18 and TRBJ1-1, the CDR3 gives the full variable domain: NAGVMQNPRHLVRRRGQEARLRCSPMKGHSHVYWYRQLPEEGLKFMVYLQKENIIDESGMPKERFSAEFPKEGPSILRIQQVVRGDSAAYFCASSPTSVPVDTEAFFGQGTRLTVV.

The chain carries TRBV30 and TRBJ2-3; TRBD2 aligns across 7 bases. The germline gives CDR1 GTSNPN, CDR2 SVGIG (reference sequence). This CDR3 has 15 residues. With 3 bases clipped from V and 1 base from J, the junction kept 7 bases outside the gene matches. CDR3 DNA: TGTGCCTGGAGAAGGAGCGGGGCCCGCACAGATACGCAGTATTTT. Protein sequence: CAWRRSGARTDTQYF.

The chain couples TRBV27 to TRBJ2-7, with D maybe TRBD1 (6 bases). CDR3 length: 15 amino acids. Germline lookup yields CDR1 MNHEY and CDR2 SMNVEV (reference sequence). V lost 6 bases and J lost 4, with 19 bases in between. The CDR3: CASSKTLGATYEQYF. The CDR3 DNA reads TGTGCCAGCAGCAAAACTCTGGGGGCAACTTACGAGCAGTACTTC.

The gene calls are TRBV6-6 and TRBJ2-2, with 10 bases that match TRBD2. CDR1 MNHNY and CDR2 SVGAGI come from the germline V gene (reference sequence). The CDR3 has 14 amino acids. Trimming removed 5 bases from V and 6 bases from J; junction bases left unmatched: 3. CDR3 region: CASSAGTSAGELFF. Here the CDR3 DNA reads TGTGCCAGCAGTGCCGGGACTAGCGCCGGGGAGCTGTTTTTT.

The chain couples TRBV29-1 to TRBJ2-5, with 8 positions matching TRBD2. V lost 6 bases to trimming and J lost 5 bases; unmatched junction nucleotides: 11. Germline V gene data show CDR1 as SQVTM and CDR2 as ANQGSEA. This CDR3 has 14 amino acids. In DNA, the CDR3 is TGCAGCGTCAAGGGGCGGGAGGTCCACGAGACCCAGTACTTC. Its translation: CSVKGREVHETQYF.